This T cell receptor beta chain is drawn from a study of T cell responses to AZD1222 COVID-19 vaccine. The study's findings and limits: Sampling that yielded the repertoires occurred only after the peak T cell response. Most donors were white British and more were female, and clonal diversity was possibly underestimated. Within unmutated variant regions lay the reported targets of nearly half of spike-specific TCRs. AZD1222 recipients seropositive at baseline numbered only 5 or 6.

TCRdb's copy holds only in-frame clones and misses some; the assay was immunoSEQ multiplex PCR. The repertoire includes 120,000 or so clones, about 89% of them detected once, and over 8.5% sits in the top ten. Trimming shortened V by 1 base and J by 2 bases, and 16 bases separated the two germline ends. CDR1 and CDR2 (germline): SGHDT, YYEEEE. CDR3 size: 16 residues. As concerns this clone: No antigen is known for it.

The chain links TRBV5-6 to TRBJ2-7; D perhaps matches TRBD1 (7 bases). Source: peripheral blood, taken on day 0 of MenACWY control vaccination. This TCR came from an adult in good health. The CDR3 loop is CASSLLGQGGAYEQYF. The CDR3 coding sequence is TGTGCCAGCAGCTTGCTGGGGCAGGGGGGCGCCTACGAGCAGTACTTC.